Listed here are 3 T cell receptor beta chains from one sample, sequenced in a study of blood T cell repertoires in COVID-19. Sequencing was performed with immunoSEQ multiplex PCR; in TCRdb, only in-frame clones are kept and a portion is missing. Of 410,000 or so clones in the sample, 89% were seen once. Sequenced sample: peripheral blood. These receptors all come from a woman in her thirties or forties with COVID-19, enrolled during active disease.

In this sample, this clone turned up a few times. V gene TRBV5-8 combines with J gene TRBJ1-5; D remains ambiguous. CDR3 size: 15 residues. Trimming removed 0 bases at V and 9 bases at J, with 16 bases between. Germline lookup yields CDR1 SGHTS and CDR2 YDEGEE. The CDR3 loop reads CASSLGVAAYGPQHF. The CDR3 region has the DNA TGTGCCAGCAGCTTGGGAGTTGCCGCTTATGGGCCCCAGCATTTT.

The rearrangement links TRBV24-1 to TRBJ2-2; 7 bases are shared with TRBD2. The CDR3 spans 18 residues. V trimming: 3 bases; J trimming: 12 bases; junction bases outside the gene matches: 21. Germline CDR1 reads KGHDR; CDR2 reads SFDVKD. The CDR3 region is CATSDGTTSGRVPVKLFF. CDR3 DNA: TGTGCCACCAGTGATGGAACAACAAGTGGGAGGGTCCCCGTAAAGCTGTTTTTT.

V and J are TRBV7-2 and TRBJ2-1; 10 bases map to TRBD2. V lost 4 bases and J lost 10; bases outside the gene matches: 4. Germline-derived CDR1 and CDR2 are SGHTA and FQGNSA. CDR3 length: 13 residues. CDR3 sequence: CASSWGLAWEQFF. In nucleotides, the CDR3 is TGTGCCAGCAGCTGGGGACTAGCGTGGGAGCAGTTCTTC.